The clone carrying this T cell receptor (beta chain) has only one observation. The antigen is unknown. Following 10 days of culture, CD4+ T cells were isolated. Germline CDR1 is SEHNR and CDR2 is FQNEAQ (reference sequence). V was clipped by 5 bases and J by 5 bases, with 22 bases between them. The CDR3 has 16 residues. These data originate in a study of vaccination effects on CD4 cells after COVID-19. Generated by immunoSEQ multiplex PCR, the TCRdb table keeps only in-frame clones and is missing some. The sample contains tens of thousands of clones, around 70% of which appear only once. This rearrangement joins TRBV7-9 to TRBJ2-7; no clear D. This specimen consisted of CD4+ T cells from PBMCs cultured without peptide, obtained before COVID-19 vaccination. The sequence was collected from a human donor who received a COVID-19 vaccine. The CDR3 DNA reads as TGTGCCAGCAGCCCTCATCCACGACTCGGCGGAAACGAGCAGTACTTC. This sequence encodes CASSPHPRLGGNEQYF. The complete variable domain, with remaining parts taken from reference TRBV7-9 and TRBJ2-7, reads DTGVSQNPRHKITKRGQNVTFRCDPISEHNRLYWYRQTLGQGPEFLTYFQNEAQLEKSRLLSDRFSAERPKGSFSTLEIQRTEQGDSAMYLCASSPHPRLGGNEQYFGPGTRLTVT.